This TCR beta chain was found in a study of vaccination effects on CD4 cells after COVID-19. Concerning this clone itself: Its target is not known.

Using viral peptide pools, the ViraFEST assay grew out antigen-specific CD4+ T cells prior to sequencing. When about ten days of culture had elapsed, CD4+ T cells were isolated. Vaccinees lacked prior SARS-CoV-2 infection and tested negative for nucleocapsid antibodies. Roughly 1.8 million PBMC per well received approximately 10 IU/ml IL-2 and roughly 10 ug/ml peptides in culture. Assay: immunoSEQ multiplex PCR; the TCRdb copy retains only in-frame clones and omits some. Of fewer than 85,000 clones listed, over 70% are singletons. The CDR3 has 14 amino acids. Trimming removed 3 bases from V and 0 bases from J, with 6 bases in between. Looked up from germline, CDR1 is KGHSH and CDR2 is LQKENI.

This specimen was CD4+ T cells from PBMCs cultured with SARS-CoV-2 spike peptides, taken before COVID-19 vaccination. The chain combines TRBV18 with TRBJ2-1; perhaps TRBD2 as D (6 bases). The origin of this receptor is a human donor who received a COVID-19 vaccine. The CDR3 nucleotides read TGTGCCAGCTCACCGGGGGGCTCCTACAATGAGCAGTTCTTC. Translation: CASSPGGSYNEQFF.